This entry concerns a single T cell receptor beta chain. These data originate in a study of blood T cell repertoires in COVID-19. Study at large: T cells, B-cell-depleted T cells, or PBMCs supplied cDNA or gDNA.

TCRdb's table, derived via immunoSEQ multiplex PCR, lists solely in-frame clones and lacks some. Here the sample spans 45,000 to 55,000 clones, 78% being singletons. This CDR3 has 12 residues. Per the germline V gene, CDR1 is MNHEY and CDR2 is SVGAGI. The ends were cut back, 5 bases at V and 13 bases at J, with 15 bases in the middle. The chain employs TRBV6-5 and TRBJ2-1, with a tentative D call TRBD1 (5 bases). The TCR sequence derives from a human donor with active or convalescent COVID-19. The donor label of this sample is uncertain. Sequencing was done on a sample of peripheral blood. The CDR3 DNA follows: TGTGCCAGCAGTCCCCCGGCAGGGCCACAGTTCTTC. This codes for CASSPPAGPQFF.